The clone carrying this TCR beta chain has only one observation. Deletions cut 2 bases from V and 7 bases from J, with 17 bases between. Germline lookup yields CDR1 MNHNS and CDR2 SASEGT. The CDR3 has 15 amino acids. Here immunoSEQ multiplex PCR was the method, and the copy in TCRdb shows in-frame clones only, minus some. The profile covers 130,000 to 150,000 clones, with approximately 91% appearing a single time and about 3% taken by the ten largest. The data are from a study of control samples from healthy donors and cancer patients. Material: blood. The chain is built from TRBV6-1 and TRBJ1-1; possible D gene TRBD1, 5 bases. This clonotype was sampled from a man aged 25 to 40 in good health. The DNA for the CDR3 is TGTGCCAGCAGTGAATGGCAGGGCCTGAATAGTGAAGCTTTCTTT. Encoded protein: CASSEWQGLNSEAFF.